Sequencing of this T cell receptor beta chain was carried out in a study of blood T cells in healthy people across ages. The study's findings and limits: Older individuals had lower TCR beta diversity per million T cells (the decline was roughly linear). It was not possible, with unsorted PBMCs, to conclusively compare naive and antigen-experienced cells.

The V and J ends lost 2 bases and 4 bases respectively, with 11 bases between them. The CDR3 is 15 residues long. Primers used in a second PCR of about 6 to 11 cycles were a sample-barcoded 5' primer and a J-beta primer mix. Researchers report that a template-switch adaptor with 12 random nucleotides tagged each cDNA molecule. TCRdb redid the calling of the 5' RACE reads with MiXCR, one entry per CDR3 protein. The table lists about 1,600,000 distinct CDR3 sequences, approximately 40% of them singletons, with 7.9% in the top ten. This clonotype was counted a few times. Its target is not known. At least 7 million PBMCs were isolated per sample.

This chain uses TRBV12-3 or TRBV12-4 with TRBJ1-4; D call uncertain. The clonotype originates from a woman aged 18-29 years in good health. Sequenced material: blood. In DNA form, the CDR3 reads TGTGCCAGCAGTTTAAGGTGGAGATATAATGAAAAACTGTTTTTT. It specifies CASSLRWRYNEKLFF.